This TCR beta chain was retrieved from a study of T cells in pancreatic ductal adenocarcinoma. Selected pancreatic ductal adenocarcinoma patients had undergone surgery without neoadjuvant therapy. Using immunoSEQ multiplex PCR, the repertoire was profiled, and TCRdb retains in-frame clones only, with some absent. The sample carries roughly 100,000 clones, 90% to 95% recorded once. Germline loops: CDR1 SGHAT, CDR2 FQNNGV. The CDR3 is 13 amino acids. V lost 5 bases and J lost 10, with 18 bases in between. Sequencing was performed on PBMCs. The chain carries TRBV11-2 and TRBJ2-7; no reliable D call. The sequence derives from a human donor with pancreatic ductal adenocarcinoma. The CDR3 region is CASSQIAQQPQYF. CDR3 DNA sequence: TGTGCCAGCAGCCAAATCGCTCAACAACCACAGTACTTC.